This TCR beta chain was observed in a study of regulatory T cells in long-lasting Graves disease. Study-level findings and limits: TRBV28, TRBJ1-2 and TRBJ2-5 were segments that persistent disease favored. Comparison showed that persistent patients shared more public clonotypes (around 3,000) than new patients (966).

With 3 bases removed from V and 8 bases from J, the gap between germline ends came to 13 bases. The CDR3 has 13 residues. Germline-derived CDR1 and CDR2 are SGHTA and FQGNSA. This clonotype showed up many times. As yet, its antigen is unknown. Described time point: newly diagnosed GD, antithyroid drugs for less than 3 months. The TCR library was made from RNA that had been extracted from PBMCs in TRIzol. Investigators report Graves' disease was diagnosed under American Thyroid Association guidelines. Libraries of TCR beta came from iRepertoire HTBI primers plus Arm-PCR of CDR3 regions. A single record per CDR3 protein comes from TCRdb applying MiXCR to the multiplex PCR reads. The sample lists under 450,000 distinct CDR3 sequences, around 15% occurring once. This sample was shared with a second study, whose subject was T cells in Graves' hyperthyroidism and ophthalmopathy. According to that study: Absent ophthalmopathy progression within 18 months defined stable Graves' hyperthyroidism.

V usage is TRBV7-2 and J usage is TRBJ1-2, with D perhaps matching TRBD1 (6 bases). This clonotype was sampled from a woman under 30 with Graves disease. The specimen was peripheral blood mononuclear cells (PBMCs), collected at new diagnosis, from a patient treated with antithyroid drugs. CDR3 DNA: TGTGCCAGCAGCTTTAGGCAGGGGCGCGGCTACACCTTC. Protein sequence: CASSFRQGRGYTF.